These 6 T cell receptor beta chains share one sample of origin, sequenced in a study of T cell clonotyping in hematopoietic cell transplantation. This table comes from immunoSEQ multiplex PCR, and its TCRdb copy is limited to in-frame clones, with some not included. The data contain about 7,200 clones, roughly 90% of them seen just once; the ten biggest clones take up 4% to 5%. Sequencing used PBMCs, obtained 30 days after allogeneic stem cell transplant. These receptors were obtained from a female patient aged 50 to 65 who had an allogeneic stem cell transplant from an unrelated donor, so the T cells may come from the graft donor. Some clones in this sample may be carry-over from other donors' samples.

The rearrangement joins TRBV30 to TRBJ1-3, with D unresolved. Germline CDR1 is GTSNPN and CDR2 is SVGIG (reference sequence). The CDR3 runs to 12 residues. Between the trimmed V and J ends, which lost 3 bases and 4 bases, there was a span of 7 bases. The CDR3: CAWRLAGNTIYF. In nucleotides, the CDR3 is TGTGCCTGGAGGTTAGCCGGAAACACCATATATTTT. The whole variable domain, remainder taken from reference TRBV30 and TRBJ1-3, is SQTIHQWPATLVQPVGSPLSLECTVEGTSNPNLYWYRQAAGRGLQLLFYSVGIGQISSEVPQNLSASRPQDRQFILSSKKLLLSDSGFYLCAWRLAGNTIYFGEGSWLTVV.

V gene TRBV6-1 combines with J gene TRBJ2-7; D is perhaps TRBD2 (6 bases). Between the trimmed V and J ends, which lost 0 bases and 3 bases, there was a span of 12 bases. CDR1 MNHNS and CDR2 SASEGT come from the germline V gene. This CDR3 is built from 15 residues. The CDR3 nucleotides are TGTGCCAGCAGTGAAGCGCCTTGGGGGGACTACGAGCAGTACGTC. It codes for CASSEAPWGDYEQYV.

The V and J genes are TRBV5-1 and TRBJ2-6; D is uncertain. The CDR3 contains 17 residues. Between the trimmed V and J ends, which lost 6 bases and 14 bases, there was a span of 30 bases. In germline, CDR1 is SGHRS, CDR2 YFSETQ. CDR3 bases: TGCGCCAGCAAGAAGTCACGGTTCACAAAGTCGGGCCAACTCCTGACTTTC. Its protein product is CASKKSRFTKSGQLLTF.

The chain couples TRBV5-6 to TRBJ1-2; D is unresolved. The CDR3 covers 11 residues. V lost 2 bases and J lost 10, with 9 bases in between. Germline CDR1 SGHDT, CDR2 YYEEEE. The CDR3 nucleotides are TGTGCCAGCAGCTTTGATGTGGACTACACCTTC. Protein sequence: CASSFDVDYTF.

The chain couples TRBV6-5 to TRBJ2-1; D not certain. Trimming left V 4 bases short and J 8 bases short, with 15 bases between. The CDR3 is 14 residues long. Per germline, CDR1 MNHEY and CDR2 SVGAGI. CDR3 sequence: CASSSGRLVHEQFF. Here the CDR3 DNA reads TGTGCCAGCAGTTCGGGTCGACTGGTCCATGAGCAGTTCTTC.

The chain joins TRBV29-1 to TRBJ2-7; 8 bases fit TRBD1. Trimming removed 6 bases from V and 2 bases from J; junction bases left unmatched: 6. Germline CDR1 reads SQVTM; CDR2 reads ANQGSEA. This CDR3 is built from 13 residues. CDR3 DNA sequence: TGCAGCGTCGGAACAGGGGGGCCCTACGAGCAGTACTTC. It is translated as CSVGTGGPYEQYF.